One sample yielded the 14 T cell receptor beta chains listed below, sequenced in a study of CD8 T cells in Susac syndrome (dated by TCRdb to about 2019). Libraries came from the immunoSEQ multiplex PCR assay. RNA was extracted with the RNeasy kit and roughly 0.5 to 1 ug was reverse transcribed using random hexamers. TCRdb applied fastp at Q25 and MiXCR to the public reads, then kept only in-frame beta chains. Each CDR3 protein gets just one entry, which takes the most common genes and DNA from the rows behind it. This sample holds 51,000 or so distinct CDR3 sequences; over 85% were observed only once. Almost 0.55% of the sample is in the top ten clones. Material for sequencing was CD8+ T cells from PBMCs. Receptor source: a human donor in good health.

The J gene is TRBJ2-7, the V gene TRBV25-1; no clear D. Trimming removed 1 base at V and 5 bases at J, with 21 bases between. Germline V CDR1 and CDR2: MGHDK, SYGVNS. CDR3 length equals 17 residues. As DNA, the CDR3 is TGTGCCAGCAGTGAATCGACCGACATAGGGATTCCCAACGAGCAGTACTTC. Protein sequence: CASSESTDIGIPNEQYF.

The V call is TRBV6-4, the J call TRBJ2-7; D is ambiguous. CDR1 is MRHNA and CDR2 is SNTAGT in the germline V gene. The CDR3 length is 11 residues. Trimming stripped 2 bases from V and 4 bases from J, with 3 bases between. DNA for the CDR3: TGTGCCAGCAGTGACGGGTACGAGCAGTACTTC. This translates into CASSDGYEQYF.

V is TRBV20-1 and J is TRBJ2-5; D unclear. The CDR3 runs to 11 residues. Trimming cost V 5 bases and J 4 bases, with 8 bases left between them. Germline V lookup: CDR1 DFQATT, CDR2 SNEGSKA (reference sequence). The CDR3 region is CSAYNGETQYF. In DNA form, the CDR3 reads TGCAGTGCTTACAATGGAGAGACCCAGTACTTC.

This sequence joins TRBV7-9 and TRBJ1-2; perhaps TRBD1 as D (6 bases). This CDR3 is built from 14 residues. V was clipped by 3 bases and J by 7 bases, with 15 bases between them. Germline V lookup: CDR1 SEHNR, CDR2 FQNEAQ (reference sequence). The CDR3: CASSLMQGQSGYTF. CDR3 coding DNA: TGTGCCAGCAGCTTGATGCAGGGGCAGTCTGGCTACACCTTC.

The chain recombines TRBV30 with TRBJ2-4, with D perhaps matching TRBD1 or TRBD2 (6 bases each). Germline CDR1 and CDR2: GTSNPN and SVGIG (reference sequence). Trimming took off 2 bases at V and 7 bases at J, with 12 bases between the two ends. This CDR3 has 13 residues. The CDR3 loop is CAWSLGAGNIQYF. In DNA, the CDR3 is TGTGCCTGGAGTCTGGGGGCGGGGAACATTCAGTACTTC.

This chain links TRBV6-5 with TRBJ2-7; D could derive from TRBD1 or TRBD2 (5 bases each). V was clipped by 5 bases and J by 4 bases, with 18 bases between them. Germline CDR1 is MNHEY and CDR2 is SVGAGI. This CDR3 has 15 residues. The CDR3 DNA is TGTGCCAGCAGTCGGGCAGGGAGTGGGGCTTACGAGCAGTACTTC. This sequence encodes CASSRAGSGAYEQYF.

The chain is built from TRBV28 and TRBJ1-1; tentative D call: TRBD1 (5 bases). The length of the CDR3 is 14 residues. CDR1 and CDR2 from the germline V gene are MDHEN and SYDVKM. The V gene lost 3 bases and the J gene lost 2 bases, with 10 bases spanning the gap. The CDR3 coding sequence is TGTGCCAGCAGTTTGCTCAGGGTCAACACTGAAGCTTTCTTT. Translating gives CASSLLRVNTEAFF.

The chain uses TRBV7-7 and TRBJ2-7; TRBD1 matches at 9 bases. The CDR3 consists of 14 residues. V lost 5 bases to trimming and J lost 3 bases; unmatched junction nucleotides: 5. Germline CDR1 SSHAT, CDR2 FNYEAQ (reference sequence). CDR3: CASSPGQGFYEQYF. The CDR3 nucleotides read TGTGCCAGCAGCCCGGGACAGGGTTTCTACGAGCAGTACTTC. Variable domain in full (rest from reference TRBV7-7 and TRBJ2-7): GAGVSQSPRYKVTKRGQDVTLRCDPISSHATLYWYQQALGQGPEFLTYFNYEAQPDKSGLPSDRFSAERPEGSISTLTIQRTEQRDSAMYRCASSPGQGFYEQYFGPGTRLTVT.

This chain connects TRBV5-1 to TRBJ1-1, with a possible D match to TRBD1 (6 bases). The germline V and J ends were trimmed by 5 bases and 5 bases, with 16 bases remaining between them. The CDR3 extends over 14 amino acids. Germline loops: CDR1 SGHRS, CDR2 YFSETQ. The CDR3 sequence: CASRPPGQRTEAFF. The CDR3 DNA follows: TGCGCCAGCAGGCCACCGGGACAAAGGACTGAAGCTTTCTTT.

The V call is TRBV20-1, the J call TRBJ2-7; 7 bases are shared with TRBD1. Germline values: CDR1 DFQATT, CDR2 SNEGSKA (reference sequence). This CDR3 region has 15 residues. J gave up 3 bases and V 0 bases, and 8 bases lay outside the gene matches. The CDR3 nucleotides are TGCAGTGCTAGAGATGGGGCGACAGGGAGCTACGAGCAGTACTTC. This gives the protein CSARDGATGSYEQYF.

The rearrangement uses TRBV10-2 and TRBJ2-7, with 7 bases lining up with TRBD2. The germline V gene encodes CDR1 WSHSY and CDR2 SAAADI. CDR3 length: 13 amino acids. Trimming took 8 bases from V and 4 from J; bases not matched to a gene: 8. This CDR3 reads CASATRAGYEQYF. CDR3 coding DNA: TGCGCCAGCGCGACCCGAGCGGGGTACGAGCAGTACTTC.

As concerns this clonotype: The junction differs from germline at one of its ends, possibly a read error. The V and J genes are TRBV5-6 and TRBJ1-1; D call uncertain. The CDR3 totals 14 residues. Germline CDR1 is SGHDT and CDR2 is YYEEEE. CDR3 residues: CASSFWAGNTEVFF. Here the CDR3 DNA reads TGTGCCAGCAGCTTTTGGGCGGGGAACACTGAAGTTTTCTTT.

The chain is built from TRBV29-1 and TRBJ2-7; 10 bases agree with TRBD2. The CDR3 loop spans 17 amino acids. Germline CDR1 SQVTM, CDR2 ANQGSEA. V trimming: 0 bases; J trimming: 5 bases; junction bases outside the gene matches: 13. CDR3 sequence: CSVEDGELAGRMNEQYF. In nucleotides, the CDR3 is TGCAGCGTTGAAGATGGAGAACTAGCGGGACGGATGAACGAGCAGTACTTC.

V and J are TRBV27 and TRBJ2-5; no firm D call. The CDR3 loop spans 12 amino acids. Trimming left V 4 bases short and J 0 bases short, with 3 bases between. Germline CDR1 is MNHEY and CDR2 is SMNVEV (reference sequence). CDR3 region: CASSSDQETQYF. The CDR3 DNA sequence: TGTGCCAGCAGTTCGGACCAAGAGACCCAGTACTTC.